This record covers a single T cell receptor beta chain. There are a few counts of this clonotype. Its binding antigen is unknown. The junction differs from germline at one of its ends, possibly a read error. Bone marrow was sampled from every patient at the time of active disease. Ficoll-Hypaque density gradient centrifugation was used to isolate the bone marrow mononuclear cells. Myeloma plasma cells were removed and CD138-negative cells were collected by negative selection after labeling with CD138 magnetic microbeads on a MACS separator. Purity of the isolated cells was checked by flow cytometry on an Attune NxT using CD138 antibodies. Total RNA was extracted using TRIzol reagent and was quantified on a NanoDrop spectrophotometer. Paired RNA-seq and IR-seq were performed on each patient's CD138-negative bone marrow sample. The Immunoverse kit was used to build TCR libraries from about 400 ng RNA, with molecular barcoded adaptors covering alpha/delta and beta/gamma chains. The same RNA used for transcriptome sequencing was used for TCR library preparation. An Illumina HiSeq 4000 with 2 x 150 cycles was used to sequence the TCR libraries. Turning to the authors' computational methods: With MiXCR, TCR reads were aligned to human V, D, J and C references and assembled into CDR3 clonotypes, with quality filtering and error correction included. The tcR package in R was used for analysis of clonotype counts and gene usage diversity. Raw mapping reads were checked after the RNA-seq reads had been mapped by STAR aligner version 2.5.3a onto the human GRCh37 genome. To test how sequencing depth affects detected clonotypes, IR-seq fastq files were randomly downsampled with Seqtk 1.3. The public reads were reprocessed in TCRdb via fastp at Q25 and MiXCR, keeping in-frame beta chains. Each CDR3 protein gets just one entry, which takes the most common genes and DNA from the rows behind it. The V and J calls, along with clone size, are taken from TCRdb and not from the paper's own processing. The sample includes 85,000 to 100,000 distinct CDR3 sequences, with 20% to 25% observed a single time. The ten largest clones take up over 9.5% of the sample.

The CDR3 has 16 amino acids, counting the end cysteine and phenylalanine. Kept here is only the CDR3 DNA, which spans 48 bases and is read in frame from base 1. The sample comes from a study of read filtering for tumor transcriptome and immune sequencing (TCRdb year 2020). Some background on the complete study: Of the patients in the cohort, around 17 were male and over 11 were female, and their mean age was around 66 years, with a range of roughly 40 to 80. After DNase treatment, whole-transcriptome libraries were prepared with the TruSeq RNA Access Library Prep Kit. TCR-region mapped reads per sample ranged from about 4.05 to 10.27 million with IR-seq versus only about 85 to 1273 with RNA-seq. One main goal was a read-filtering strategy for immune repertoire data, in particular deciding whether clonotypes backed by only one read should be removed. The study compared TCR repertoires from targeted immune repertoire sequencing and bulk whole-transcriptome sequencing run on the same bone marrow samples. By revised international staging, fewer than ten patients were R-ISS I, some 16 were R-ISS II and roughly 7 were R-ISS III.

Broader findings and caveats from the paper: In IR-seq, single-read clonotypes were approximately 80% of clonotypes but 3% to 4% of total reads; in RNA-seq they were 74.6% of clonotypes and about 40% of reads. The correlation between IR-seq and RNA-seq shared clonotype proportions rose when single-read clonotypes were removed. Clonotypes were captured by IR-seq at much higher depth and more reliably than by RNA-seq, and smaller IR-seq throughput was sufficient for identification of most shared clonotypes. The sorted CD138-negative fraction was not purified T cells but a mixed bone marrow immune population.

The specimen sequenced was a population of CD138-negative cells sorted from bone marrow. The cell subset or site label on this specimen signifies: bone marrow mononuclear cells depleted of CD138+ plasma/myeloma cells by negative magnetic selection. The sequence came from a donor over 35 with multiple myeloma. The chain couples TRBV5-3 to TRBJ1-5; the D segment could be TRBD1, given 6 matching bases. TRBV5-3 is labeled an ORF, and its function is uncertain. The CDR3 here reads CAGSLAGQLAGEPQHF. The DNA sequence follows: TGTGCCGGAAGCTTGGCAGGACAGCTGGCAGGGGAGCCCCAGCATTTT.